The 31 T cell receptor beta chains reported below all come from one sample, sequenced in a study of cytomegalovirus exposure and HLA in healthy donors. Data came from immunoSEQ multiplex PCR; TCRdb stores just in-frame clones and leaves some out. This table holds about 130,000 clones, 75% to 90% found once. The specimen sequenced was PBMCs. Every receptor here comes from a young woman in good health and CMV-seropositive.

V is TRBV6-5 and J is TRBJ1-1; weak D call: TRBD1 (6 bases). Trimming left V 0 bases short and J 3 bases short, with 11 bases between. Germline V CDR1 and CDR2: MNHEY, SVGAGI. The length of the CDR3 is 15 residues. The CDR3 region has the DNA TGTGCCAGCAGTTACTCGCGGGGGGCGCACACTGAAGCTTTCTTT. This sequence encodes CASSYSRGAHTEAFF.

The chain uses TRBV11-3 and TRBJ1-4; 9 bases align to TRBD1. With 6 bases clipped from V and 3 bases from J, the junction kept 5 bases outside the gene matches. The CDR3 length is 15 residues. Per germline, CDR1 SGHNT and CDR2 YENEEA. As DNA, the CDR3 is TGTGCCAGCAGGAATACAGGGGGCCCTAATGAAAAACTGTTTTTT. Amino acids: CASRNTGGPNEKLFF.

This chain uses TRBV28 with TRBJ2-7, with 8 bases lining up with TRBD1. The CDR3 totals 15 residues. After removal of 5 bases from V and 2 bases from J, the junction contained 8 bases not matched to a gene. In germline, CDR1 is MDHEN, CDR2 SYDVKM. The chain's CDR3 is CASSGGTGVTYEQYF. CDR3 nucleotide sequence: TGTGCCAGCAGTGGTGGGACAGGAGTTACCTACGAGCAGTACTTC.

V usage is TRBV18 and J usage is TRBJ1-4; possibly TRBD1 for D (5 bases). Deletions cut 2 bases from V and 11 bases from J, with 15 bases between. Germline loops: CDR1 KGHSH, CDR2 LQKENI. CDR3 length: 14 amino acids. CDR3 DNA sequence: TGTGCCAGCTCACCAGCACAGGCCAGCGGGAAACTGTTTTTT. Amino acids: CASSPAQASGKLFF.

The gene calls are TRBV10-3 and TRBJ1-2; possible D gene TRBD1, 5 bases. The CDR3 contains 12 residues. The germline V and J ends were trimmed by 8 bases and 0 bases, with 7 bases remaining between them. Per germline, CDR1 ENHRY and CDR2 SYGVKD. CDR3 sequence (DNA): TGTGCCATCGGGGCTTCTAACTATGGCTACACCTTC. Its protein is CAIGASNYGYTF.

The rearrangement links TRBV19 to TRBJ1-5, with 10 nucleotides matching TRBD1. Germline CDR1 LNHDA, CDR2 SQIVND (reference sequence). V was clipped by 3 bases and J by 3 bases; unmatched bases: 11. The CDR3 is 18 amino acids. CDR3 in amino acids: CASSMRWTGGLANQPQHF. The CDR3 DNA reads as TGTGCCAGTAGTATGCGTTGGACAGGGGGGTTAGCCAATCAGCCCCAGCATTTT.

This CDR3 reads CASSLGEGPYEQYF. CDR3 DNA sequence: TGTGCCAGCAGCTTAGGAGAGGGTCCCTACGAGCAGTACTTC. V usage is TRBV7-7 and J usage is TRBJ2-7; perhaps TRBD2 as D (5 bases). The V gene lost 1 base and the J gene lost 2 bases, with 9 bases spanning the gap. The CDR3 totals 14 residues. CDR1 and CDR2 from the germline V gene are SSHAT and FNYEAQ (reference sequence).

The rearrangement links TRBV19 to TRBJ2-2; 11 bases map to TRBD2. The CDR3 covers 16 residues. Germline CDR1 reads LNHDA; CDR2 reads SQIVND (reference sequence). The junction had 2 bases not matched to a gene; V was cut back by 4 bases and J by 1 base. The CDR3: CASSTGLAGNTGELFF. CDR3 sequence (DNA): TGTGCCAGTAGTACCGGACTAGCGGGGAACACCGGGGAGCTGTTTTTT.

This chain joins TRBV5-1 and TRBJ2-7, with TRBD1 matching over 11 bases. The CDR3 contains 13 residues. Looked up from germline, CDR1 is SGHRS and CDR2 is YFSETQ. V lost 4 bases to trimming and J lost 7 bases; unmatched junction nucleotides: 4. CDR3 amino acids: CASSTDRGREQYF. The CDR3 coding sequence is TGCGCCAGCAGCACGGACAGGGGGCGGGAGCAGTACTTC.

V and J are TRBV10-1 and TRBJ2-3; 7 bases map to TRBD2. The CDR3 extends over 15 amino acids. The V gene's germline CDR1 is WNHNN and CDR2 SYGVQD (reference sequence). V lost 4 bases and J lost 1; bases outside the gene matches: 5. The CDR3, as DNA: TGCGCCAGCAGTGTCGGGGGGTCCGGCACAGATACGCAGTATTTT. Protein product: CASSVGGSGTDTQYF.

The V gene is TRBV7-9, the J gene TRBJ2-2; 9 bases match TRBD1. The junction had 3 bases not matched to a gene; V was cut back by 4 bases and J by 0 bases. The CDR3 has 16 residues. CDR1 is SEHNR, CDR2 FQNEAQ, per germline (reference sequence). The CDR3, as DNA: TGTGCCAGCAGCTCCCGGGACAGGGCGAACACCGGGGAGCTGTTTTTT. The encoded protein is CASSSRDRANTGELFF.

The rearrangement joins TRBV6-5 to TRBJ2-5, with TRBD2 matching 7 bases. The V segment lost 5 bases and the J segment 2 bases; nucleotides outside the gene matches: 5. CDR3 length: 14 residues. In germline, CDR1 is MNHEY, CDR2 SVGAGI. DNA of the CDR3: TGTGCCAGCAGTCCTCTAGCGGCGCAAGAGACCCAGTACTTC. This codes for CASSPLAAQETQYF.

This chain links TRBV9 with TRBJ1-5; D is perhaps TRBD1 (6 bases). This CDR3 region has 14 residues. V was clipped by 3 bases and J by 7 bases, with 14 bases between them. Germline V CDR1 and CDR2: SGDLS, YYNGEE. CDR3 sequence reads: CASSGTGFGQPQHF. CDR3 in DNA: TGTGCCAGCAGCGGAACAGGGTTTGGGCAGCCCCAGCATTTT.

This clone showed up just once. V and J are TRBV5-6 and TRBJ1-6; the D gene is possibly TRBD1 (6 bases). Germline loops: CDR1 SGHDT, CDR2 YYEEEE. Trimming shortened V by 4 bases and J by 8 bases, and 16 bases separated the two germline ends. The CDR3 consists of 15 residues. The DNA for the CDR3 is TGTGCCAGCAGCGGAGGGGGGGGAAGGGATTCACCCCTCCACTTT. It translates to CASSGGGGRDSPLHF.

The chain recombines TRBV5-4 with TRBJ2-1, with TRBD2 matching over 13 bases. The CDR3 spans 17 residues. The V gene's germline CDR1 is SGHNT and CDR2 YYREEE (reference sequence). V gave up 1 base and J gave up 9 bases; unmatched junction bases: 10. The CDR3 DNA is TGTGCCAGCAGCTTGCTGCTACTAGCGGGGGGGCTTGGTGAGCAGTTCTTC. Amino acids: CASSLLLLAGGLGEQFF.

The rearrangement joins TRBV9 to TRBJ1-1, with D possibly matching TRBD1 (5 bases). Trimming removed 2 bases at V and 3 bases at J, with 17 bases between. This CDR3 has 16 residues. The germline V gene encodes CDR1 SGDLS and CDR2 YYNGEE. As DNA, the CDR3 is TGTGCCAGCAGCGTGACGGGACGTTCGGGAGACACTGAAGCTTTCTTT. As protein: CASSVTGRSGDTEAFF.

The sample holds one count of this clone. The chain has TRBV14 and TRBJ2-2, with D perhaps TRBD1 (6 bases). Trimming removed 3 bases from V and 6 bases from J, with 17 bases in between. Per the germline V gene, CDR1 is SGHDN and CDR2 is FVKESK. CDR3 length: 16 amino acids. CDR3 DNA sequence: TGTGCCAGCAGCCACACAGGGTGGAATTCTCCCGGGGAGCTGTTTTTT. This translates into CASSHTGWNSPGELFF. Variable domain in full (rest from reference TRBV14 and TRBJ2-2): EAGVTQFPSHSVIEKGQTVTLRCDPISGHDNLYWYRRVMGKEIKFLLHFVKESKQDESGMPNNRFLAERTGGTYSTLKVQPAELEDSGVYFCASSHTGWNSPGELFFGEGSRLTVL.

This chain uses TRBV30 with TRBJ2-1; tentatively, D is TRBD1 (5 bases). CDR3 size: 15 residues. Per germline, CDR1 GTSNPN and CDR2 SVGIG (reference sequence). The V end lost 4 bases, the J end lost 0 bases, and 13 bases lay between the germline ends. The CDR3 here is CAWTGQGLSYNEQFF. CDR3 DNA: TGTGCCTGGACCGGTCAGGGTCTCTCCTACAATGAGCAGTTCTTC.

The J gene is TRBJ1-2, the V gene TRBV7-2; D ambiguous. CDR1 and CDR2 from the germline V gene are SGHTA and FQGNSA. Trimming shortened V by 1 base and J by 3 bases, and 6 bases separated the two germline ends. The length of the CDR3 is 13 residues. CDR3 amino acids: CASSLVPDYGYTF. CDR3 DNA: TGTGCCAGCAGCTTAGTACCAGACTATGGCTACACCTTC. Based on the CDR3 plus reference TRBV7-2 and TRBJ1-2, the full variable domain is GAGVSQSPSNKVTEKGKDVELRCDPISGHTALYWYRQSLGQGLEFLIYFQGNSAPDKSGLPSDRFSAERTGGSVSTLTIQRTQQEDSAVYLCASSLVPDYGYTFGSGTRLTVV.

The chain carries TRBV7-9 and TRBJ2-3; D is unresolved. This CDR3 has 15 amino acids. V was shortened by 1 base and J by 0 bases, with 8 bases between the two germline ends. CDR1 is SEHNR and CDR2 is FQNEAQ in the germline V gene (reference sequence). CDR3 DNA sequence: TGTGCCAGCAGCTTAGGGCTAGTGAGCACAGATACGCAGTATTTT. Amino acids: CASSLGLVSTDTQYF.

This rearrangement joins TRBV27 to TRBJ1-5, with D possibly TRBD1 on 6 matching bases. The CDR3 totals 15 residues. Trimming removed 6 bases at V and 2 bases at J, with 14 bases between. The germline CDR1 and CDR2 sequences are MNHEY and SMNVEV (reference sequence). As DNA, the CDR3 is TGTGCCAGCAGCCTAATCAGGGGTGGCAATCAGCCCCAGCATTTT. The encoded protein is CASSLIRGGNQPQHF.

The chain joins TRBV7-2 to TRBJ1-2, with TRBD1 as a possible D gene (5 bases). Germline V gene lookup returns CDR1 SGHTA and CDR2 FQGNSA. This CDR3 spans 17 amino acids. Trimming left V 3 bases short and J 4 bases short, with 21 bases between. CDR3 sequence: CASSFLPTQTEIYGYTF. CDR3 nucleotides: TGTGCCAGCAGCTTTCTACCAACTCAGACAGAAATCTATGGCTACACCTTC.

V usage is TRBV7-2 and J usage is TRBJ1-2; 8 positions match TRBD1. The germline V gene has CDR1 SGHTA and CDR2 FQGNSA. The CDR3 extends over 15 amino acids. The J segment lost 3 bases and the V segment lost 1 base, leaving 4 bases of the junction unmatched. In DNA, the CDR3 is TGTGCCAGCAGCTTAGGGGCAGGGGGCGACTATGGCTACACCTTC. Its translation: CASSLGAGGDYGYTF.

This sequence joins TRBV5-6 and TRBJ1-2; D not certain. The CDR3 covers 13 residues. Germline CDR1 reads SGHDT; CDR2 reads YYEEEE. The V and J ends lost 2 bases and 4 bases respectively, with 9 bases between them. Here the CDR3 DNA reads TGTGCCAGCAGCTTCCGAGGGCCCTATGGCTACACCTTC. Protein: CASSFRGPYGYTF.

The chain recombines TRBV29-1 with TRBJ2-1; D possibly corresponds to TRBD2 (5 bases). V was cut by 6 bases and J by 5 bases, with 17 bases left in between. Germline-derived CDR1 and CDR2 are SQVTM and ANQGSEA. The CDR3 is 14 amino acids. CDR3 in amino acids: CSVGPRLTHNEQFF. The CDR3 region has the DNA TGCAGCGTCGGTCCCCGACTAACCCACAATGAGCAGTTCTTC.

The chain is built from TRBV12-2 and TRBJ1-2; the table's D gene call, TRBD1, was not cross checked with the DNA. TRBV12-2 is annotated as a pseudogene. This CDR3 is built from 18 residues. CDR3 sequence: CASRPETRDSGRLYGYTF. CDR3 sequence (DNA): TGTGCAAGTCGCCCTGAGACTAGGGACAGCGGACGCCTCTATGGCTACACCTTC.

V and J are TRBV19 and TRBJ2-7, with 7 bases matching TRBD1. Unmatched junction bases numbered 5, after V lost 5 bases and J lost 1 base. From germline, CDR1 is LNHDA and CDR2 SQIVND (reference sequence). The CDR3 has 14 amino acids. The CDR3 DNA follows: TGTGCCAGTAGTTCCTCGGACAGGTCCTACGAGCAGTACTTC. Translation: CASSSSDRSYEQYF.

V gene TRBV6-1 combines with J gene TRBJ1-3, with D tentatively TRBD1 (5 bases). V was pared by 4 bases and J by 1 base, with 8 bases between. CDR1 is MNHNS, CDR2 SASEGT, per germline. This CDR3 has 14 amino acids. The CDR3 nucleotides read TGTGCCAGCAGTGGCCGGGGGTCTGGAAACACCATATATTTT. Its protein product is CASSGRGSGNTIYF.

The CDR3 bases are TGTGCCAGCAGCGTGGGACAGGGACAGCCCCAGCATTTT. Amino acids: CASSVGQGQPQHF. The chain has TRBV11-2 and TRBJ1-5; TRBD1 agrees at 9 bases. The CDR3 loop spans 13 amino acids. After removal of 5 bases from V and 7 bases from J, the junction contained 3 bases not matched to a gene. Per germline, CDR1 SGHAT and CDR2 FQNNGV.

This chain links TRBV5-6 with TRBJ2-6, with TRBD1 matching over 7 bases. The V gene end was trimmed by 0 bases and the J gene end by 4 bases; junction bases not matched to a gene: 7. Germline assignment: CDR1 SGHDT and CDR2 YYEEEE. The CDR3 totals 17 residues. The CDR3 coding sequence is TGTGCCAGCAGCTTGGGAGTCACAGGGGCAGGGGCCAACGTCCTGACTTTC. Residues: CASSLGVTGAGANVLTF. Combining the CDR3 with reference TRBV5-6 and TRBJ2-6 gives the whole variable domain DAGVTQSPTHLIKTRGQQVTLRCSPKSGHDTVSWYQQALGQGPQFIFQYYEEEERQRGNFPDRFSGHQFPNYSSELNVNALLLGDSALYLCASSLGVTGAGANVLTFGAGSRLTVL.

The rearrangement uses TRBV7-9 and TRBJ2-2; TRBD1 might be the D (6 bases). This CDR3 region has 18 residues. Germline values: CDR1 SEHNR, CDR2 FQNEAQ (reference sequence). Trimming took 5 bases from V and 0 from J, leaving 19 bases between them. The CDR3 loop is CASSRLGTGTTNTGELFF. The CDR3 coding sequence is TGTGCCAGCAGCAGACTCGGGACCGGGACAACGAACACCGGGGAGCTGTTTTTT.